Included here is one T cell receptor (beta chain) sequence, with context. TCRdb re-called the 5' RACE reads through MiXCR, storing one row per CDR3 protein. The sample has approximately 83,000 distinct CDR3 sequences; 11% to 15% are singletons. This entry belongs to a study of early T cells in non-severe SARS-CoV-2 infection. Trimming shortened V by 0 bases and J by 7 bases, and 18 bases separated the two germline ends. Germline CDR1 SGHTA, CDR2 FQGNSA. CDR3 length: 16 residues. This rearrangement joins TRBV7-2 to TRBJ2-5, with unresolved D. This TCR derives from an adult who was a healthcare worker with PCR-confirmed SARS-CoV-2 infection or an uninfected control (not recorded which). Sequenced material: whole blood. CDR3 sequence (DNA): TGTGCCAGCAGCTTAGCGTTGCGGCCCCCGCCCGGGACCCAGTACTTC. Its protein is CASSLALRPPPGTQYF.